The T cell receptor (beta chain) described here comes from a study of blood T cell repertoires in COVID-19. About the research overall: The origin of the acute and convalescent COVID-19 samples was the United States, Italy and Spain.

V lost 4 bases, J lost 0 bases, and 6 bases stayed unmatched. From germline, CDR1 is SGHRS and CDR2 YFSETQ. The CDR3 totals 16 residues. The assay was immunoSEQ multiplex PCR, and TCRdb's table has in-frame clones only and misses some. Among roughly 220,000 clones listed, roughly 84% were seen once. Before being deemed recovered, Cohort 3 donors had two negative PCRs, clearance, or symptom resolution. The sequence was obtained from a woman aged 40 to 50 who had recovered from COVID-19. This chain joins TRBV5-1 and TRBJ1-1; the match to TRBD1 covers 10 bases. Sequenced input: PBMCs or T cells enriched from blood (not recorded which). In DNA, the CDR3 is TGCGCCAGCAGCCTTGACAGGGGGCCCTTGAACACTGAAGCTTTCTTT. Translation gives CASSLDRGPLNTEAFF.